This T cell receptor (beta chain) originates from a study of cytomegalovirus exposure and HLA in healthy donors. A note on this clone: No antigen is known for it.

The PCR made use of 60 Vbeta and 13 Jbeta primers. The table came from immunoSEQ multiplex PCR; TCRdb's copy has only in-frame clones and leaves some out. The sample yields around 130,000 clones, 70% to 80% seen once. General observations from the study: Researchers reported from a later analysis that most CMV-associated TCR beta chains appeared HLA-restricted. Fewer N-insertions (relative to the 666-donor mean) were reportedly seen in an Asian-associated ancestry cluster in a later analysis. Most TCR sequences showed up rarely, but some public TCRs showed up in many donors. Overall, roughly 170 TCR beta chains were annotated as cytomegalovirus-associated.

Sequenced input: PBMCs. The clonotype was recovered from a man between 45 and 60 years old in good health and CMV-seronegative.

The CDR3, as DNA: TGTGCCAGCAGCCCAACAGCTAGCGGGTTGACCTACGAGCAGTACTTC. Protein product: CASSPTASGLTYEQYF. J is TRBJ2-7 and V is TRBV7-2, with 8 bases identical to TRBD2. This CDR3 comprises 16 residues. The trim removed 5 bases at V and 2 bases at J, leaving 11 bases unmatched. The V gene's germline CDR1 is SGHTA and CDR2 FQGNSA.